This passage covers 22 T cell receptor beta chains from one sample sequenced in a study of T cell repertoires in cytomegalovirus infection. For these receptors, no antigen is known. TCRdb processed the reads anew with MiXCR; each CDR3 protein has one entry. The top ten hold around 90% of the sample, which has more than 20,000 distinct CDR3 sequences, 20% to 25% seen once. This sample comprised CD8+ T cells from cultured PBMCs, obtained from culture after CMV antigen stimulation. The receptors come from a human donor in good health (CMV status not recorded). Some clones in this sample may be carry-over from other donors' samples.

In DNA, the CDR3 is TGTGCCAGCAGTTACACCGGGGGGGCCTCTCAGACCCAGTACTTC. Amino acids: CASSYTGGASQTQYF. The chain recombines TRBV6-2 or TRBV6-3 with TRBJ2-5, with 8 nucleotides matching TRBD2. The ends lost 2 bases at V and 6 bases at J; junction bases unmatched: 8. The V gene's germline CDR1 is MNHEY and CDR2 SVGEGT. CDR3 length equals 15 residues.

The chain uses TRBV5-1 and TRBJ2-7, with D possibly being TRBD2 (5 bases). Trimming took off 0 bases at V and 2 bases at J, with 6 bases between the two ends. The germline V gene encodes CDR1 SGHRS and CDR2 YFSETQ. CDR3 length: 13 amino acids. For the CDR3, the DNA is TGCGCCAGCAGCTTGGCGGGGACCTACGAGCAGTACTTC. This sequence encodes CASSLAGTYEQYF.

The CDR3 DNA is TGCGCCAGCAGCAACACAGGGGGCGAGGACCAAGAGACCCAGTACTTC. Translation: CASSNTGGEDQETQYF. The chain combines TRBV4-1 with TRBJ2-5; the match to TRBD1 covers 9 bases. Trimming removed 5 bases from V and 0 bases from J; junction bases left unmatched: 7. The CDR3 runs 16 residues. Germline V lookup: CDR1 MGHRA, CDR2 YSYEKL.

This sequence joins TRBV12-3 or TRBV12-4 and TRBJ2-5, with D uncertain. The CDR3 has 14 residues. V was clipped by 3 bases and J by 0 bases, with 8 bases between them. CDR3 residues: CASSLVTDQETQYF. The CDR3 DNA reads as TGTGCCAGCAGTTTGGTCACAGACCAAGAGACCCAGTACTTC.

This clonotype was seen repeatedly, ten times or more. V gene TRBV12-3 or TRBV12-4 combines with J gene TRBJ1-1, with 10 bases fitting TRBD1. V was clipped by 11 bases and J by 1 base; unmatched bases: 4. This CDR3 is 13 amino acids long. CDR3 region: CASRTGGNTEAFF. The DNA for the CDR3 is TGTGCCTCCAGGACAGGGGGGAACACTGAAGCTTTCTTT.

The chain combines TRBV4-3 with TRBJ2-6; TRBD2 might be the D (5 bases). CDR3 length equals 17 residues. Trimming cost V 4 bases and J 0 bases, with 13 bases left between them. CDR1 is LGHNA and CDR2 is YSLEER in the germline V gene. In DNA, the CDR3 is TGCGCCAGCAGCCTCGCGGACTCTAGCTCTGGGGCCAACGTCCTGACTTTC. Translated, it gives CASSLADSSSGANVLTF.

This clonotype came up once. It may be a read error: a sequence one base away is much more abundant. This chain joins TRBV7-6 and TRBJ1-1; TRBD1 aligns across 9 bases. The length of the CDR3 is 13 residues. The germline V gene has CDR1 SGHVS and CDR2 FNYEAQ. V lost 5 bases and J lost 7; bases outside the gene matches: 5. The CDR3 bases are TGTGCCAGCAGCACAGGGGGCGTCATTGAAGCTTTCTTT. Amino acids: CASSTGGVIEAFF.

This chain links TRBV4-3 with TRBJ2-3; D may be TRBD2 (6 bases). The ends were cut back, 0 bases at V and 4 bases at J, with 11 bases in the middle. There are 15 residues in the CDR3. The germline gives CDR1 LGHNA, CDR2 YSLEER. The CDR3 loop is CASSQDRRGSDTQYF. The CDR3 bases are TGCGCCAGCAGCCAAGATAGGCGGGGTTCAGATACGCAGTATTTT.

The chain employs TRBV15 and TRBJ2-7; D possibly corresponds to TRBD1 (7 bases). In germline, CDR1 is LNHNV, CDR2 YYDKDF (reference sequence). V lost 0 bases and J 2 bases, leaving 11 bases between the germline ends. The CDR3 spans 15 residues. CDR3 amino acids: CATSRDDREAYEQYF. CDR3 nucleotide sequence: TGTGCCACCAGCAGAGATGACAGGGAGGCCTACGAGCAGTACTTC.

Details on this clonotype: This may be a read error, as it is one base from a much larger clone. As DNA, the CDR3 is TGTGCCAGCAGTTTTGGGGGTCCGAGCACTGAAGCTTTCTTT. As protein: CASSFGGPSTEAFF. This chain uses TRBV12-3 or TRBV12-4 with TRBJ1-1; weak D call: TRBD1 (5 bases). The V and J ends lost 3 bases and 4 bases respectively, with 12 bases between them. CDR3 length equals 14 residues.

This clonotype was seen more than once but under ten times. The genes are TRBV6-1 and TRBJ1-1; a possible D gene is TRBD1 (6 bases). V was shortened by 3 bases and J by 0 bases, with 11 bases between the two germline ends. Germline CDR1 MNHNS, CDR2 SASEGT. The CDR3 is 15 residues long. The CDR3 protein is CASSEDSLMNTEAFF. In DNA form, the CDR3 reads TGTGCCAGCAGTGAGGACAGCCTGATGAACACTGAAGCTTTCTTT.

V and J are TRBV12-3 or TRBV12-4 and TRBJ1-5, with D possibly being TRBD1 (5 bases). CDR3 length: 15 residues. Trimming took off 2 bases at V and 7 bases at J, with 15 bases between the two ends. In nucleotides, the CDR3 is TGTGCCAGCAGTTTATCCCAGGGATGGGAGCAGCCCCAGCATTTT. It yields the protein CASSLSQGWEQPQHF.

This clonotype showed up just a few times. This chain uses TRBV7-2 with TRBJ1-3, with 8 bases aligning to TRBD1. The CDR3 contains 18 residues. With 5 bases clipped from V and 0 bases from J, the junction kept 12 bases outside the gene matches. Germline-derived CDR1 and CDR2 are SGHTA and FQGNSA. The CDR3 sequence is CASSEGTGFLYSGNTIYF. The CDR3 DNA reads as TGTGCCAGCAGCGAGGGGACAGGCTTTCTTTACTCTGGAAACACCATATATTTT.

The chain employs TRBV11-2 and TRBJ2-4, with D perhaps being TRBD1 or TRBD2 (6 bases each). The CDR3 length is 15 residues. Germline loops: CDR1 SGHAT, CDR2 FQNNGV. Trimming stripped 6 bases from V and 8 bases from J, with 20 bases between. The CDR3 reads CASSLGSGEVDIQYF. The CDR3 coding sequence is TGTGCCAGCAGTTTGGGGTCAGGGGAGGTCGACATTCAGTACTTC.

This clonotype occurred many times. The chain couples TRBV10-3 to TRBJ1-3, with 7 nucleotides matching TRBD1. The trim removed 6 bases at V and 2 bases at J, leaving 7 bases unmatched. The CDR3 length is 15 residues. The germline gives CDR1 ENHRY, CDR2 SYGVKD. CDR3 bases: TGTGCCATCAGCCTGACAGGGAACGCTGGAAACACCATATATTTT. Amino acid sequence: CAISLTGNAGNTIYF.

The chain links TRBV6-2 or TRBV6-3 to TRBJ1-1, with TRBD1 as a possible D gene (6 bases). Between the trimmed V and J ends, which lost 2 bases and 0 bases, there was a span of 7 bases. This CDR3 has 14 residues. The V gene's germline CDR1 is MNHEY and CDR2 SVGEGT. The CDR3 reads CASSYAGVNTEAFF. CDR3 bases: TGTGCCAGCAGTTACGCAGGGGTGAACACTGAAGCTTTCTTT.

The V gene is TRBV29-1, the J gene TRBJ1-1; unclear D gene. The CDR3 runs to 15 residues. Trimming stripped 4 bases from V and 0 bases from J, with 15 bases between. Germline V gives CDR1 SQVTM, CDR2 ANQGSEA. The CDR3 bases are TGCAGCGTTGTGTCTAAGGACTCCTTGAACACTGAAGCTTTCTTT. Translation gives CSVVSKDSLNTEAFF.

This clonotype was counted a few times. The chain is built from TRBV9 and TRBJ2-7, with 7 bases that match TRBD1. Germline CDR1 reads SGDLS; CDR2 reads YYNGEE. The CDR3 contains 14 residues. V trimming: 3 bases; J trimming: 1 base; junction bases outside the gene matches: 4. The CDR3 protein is CASSDGDSSYEQYF. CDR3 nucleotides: TGTGCCAGCAGCGATGGGGACAGTTCCTACGAGCAGTACTTC.

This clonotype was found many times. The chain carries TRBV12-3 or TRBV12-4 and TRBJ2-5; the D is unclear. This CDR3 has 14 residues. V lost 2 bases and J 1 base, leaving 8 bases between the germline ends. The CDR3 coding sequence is TGTGCCAGCAGTTTAAAGGTGCTCCAAGAGACCCAGTACTTC. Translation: CASSLKVLQETQYF.

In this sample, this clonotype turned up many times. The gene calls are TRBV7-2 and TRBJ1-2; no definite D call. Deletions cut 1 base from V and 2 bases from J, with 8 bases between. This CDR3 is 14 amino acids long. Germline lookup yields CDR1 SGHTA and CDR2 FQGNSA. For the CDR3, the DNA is TGTGCCAGCAGCTTAGGCACTTCCAACTATGGCTACACCTTC. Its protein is CASSLGTSNYGYTF.

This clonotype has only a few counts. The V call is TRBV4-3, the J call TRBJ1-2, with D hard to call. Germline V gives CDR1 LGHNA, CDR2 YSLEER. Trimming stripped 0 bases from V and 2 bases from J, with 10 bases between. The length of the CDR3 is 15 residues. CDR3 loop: CASSQDVGGNYGYTF. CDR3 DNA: TGCGCCAGCAGCCAAGATGTAGGCGGGAACTATGGCTACACCTTC.

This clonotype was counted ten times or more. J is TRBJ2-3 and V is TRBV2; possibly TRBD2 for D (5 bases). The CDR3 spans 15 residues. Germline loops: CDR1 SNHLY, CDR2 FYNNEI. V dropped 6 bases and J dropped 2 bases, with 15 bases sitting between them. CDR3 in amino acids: CASRDYGVLTDTQYF. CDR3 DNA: TGTGCCAGCAGGGATTACGGGGTTCTCACAGATACGCAGTATTTT.